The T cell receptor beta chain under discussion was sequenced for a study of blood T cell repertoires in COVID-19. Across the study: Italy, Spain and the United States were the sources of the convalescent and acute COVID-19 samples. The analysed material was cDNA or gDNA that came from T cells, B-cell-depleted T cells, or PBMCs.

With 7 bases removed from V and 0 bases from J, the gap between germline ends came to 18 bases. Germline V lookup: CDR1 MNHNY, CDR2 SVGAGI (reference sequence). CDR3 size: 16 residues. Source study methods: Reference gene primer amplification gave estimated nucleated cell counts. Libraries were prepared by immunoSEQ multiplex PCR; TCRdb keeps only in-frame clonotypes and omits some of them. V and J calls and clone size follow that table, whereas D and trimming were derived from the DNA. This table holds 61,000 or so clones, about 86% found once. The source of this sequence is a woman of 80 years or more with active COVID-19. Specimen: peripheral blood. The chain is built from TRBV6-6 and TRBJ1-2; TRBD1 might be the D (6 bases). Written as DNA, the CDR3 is TGTGCCAGCAACCAGATACAGGGACCAACTAACTATGGCTACACCTTC. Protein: CASNQIQGPTNYGYTF.